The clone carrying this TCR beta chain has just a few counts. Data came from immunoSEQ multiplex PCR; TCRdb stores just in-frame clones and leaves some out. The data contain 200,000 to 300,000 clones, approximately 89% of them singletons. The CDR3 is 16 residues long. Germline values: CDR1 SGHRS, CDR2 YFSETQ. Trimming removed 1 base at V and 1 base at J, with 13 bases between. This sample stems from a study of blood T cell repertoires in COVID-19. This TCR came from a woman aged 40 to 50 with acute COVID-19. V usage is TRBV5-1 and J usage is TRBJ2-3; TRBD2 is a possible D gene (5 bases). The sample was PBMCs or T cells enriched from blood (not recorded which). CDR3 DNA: TGCGCCAGCAGCTTGCGGCGGGCCATTCGCACAGATACGCAGTATTTT. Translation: CASSLRRAIRTDTQYF.